In this sample, the clone carrying this T cell receptor (beta chain) turned up a few times. The antigen is unknown. With the ViraFEST assay, the study expanded antigen-specific CD4+ T cells using viral peptide pools, then sequenced them. Culture proceeded for 10 days, and CD4+ T cells were then isolated. Convalescent patients had PCR-confirmed SARS-CoV-2 infection between March and December 2020. Each well held 2 million to 2.5 million PBMC cultured with around 9.4 ug/ml peptides and about 9.7 IU/ml IL-2. Clones were sequenced by immunoSEQ multiplex PCR, and TCRdb holds only the in-frame ones, with some missing. The table shows tens of thousands of clones, with over 60% occurring only once. The data belong to a study of vaccination effects on CD4 cells after COVID-19. Study as a whole: Sample donation by two convalescent patients took place 16 days and one week before vaccination.

CDR3 length: 15 amino acids. The germline V gene encodes CDR1 SNHLY and CDR2 FYNNEI. V trimming: 6 bases; J trimming: 5 bases; junction bases outside the gene matches: 10. Study results and limitations: Limitations: small convalescent group and missing early post-infection timepoints. Infection-derived and vaccine-derived clones contracted markedly late after vaccination.

The chain carries TRBV2 and TRBJ2-7; 10 bases fit TRBD1. Sequencing was performed on CD4+ T cells from PBMCs cultured with HCoV-NL63 spike peptides, taken before COVID-19 vaccination. The receptor's source is a human donor who had a prior SARS-CoV-2 infection. CDR3 region: CASSTGQGTKNEQYF. CDR3 in DNA: TGTGCCAGCAGCACGGGACAGGGGACGAAAAACGAGCAGTACTTC.